Below, 17 T cell receptor beta chains from the same sample are listed, as sequenced in a study of regulatory T cells in long-lasting Graves disease. Libraries of TCR beta came from iRepertoire HTBI primers plus Arm-PCR of CDR3 regions. TCRdb recomputed calls from the multiplex PCR reads with MiXCR, one row per CDR3 protein. This sample carries hundreds of thousands of distinct CDR3 sequences, 13% of them seen once, and the ten largest clones take about 10%. Described time point: newly diagnosed GD, antithyroid drugs for less than 3 months. Generation of the TCR library employed RNA extracted from PBMCs. In addition, the sample was reused for a study of T cells in Graves' hyperthyroidism and ophthalmopathy.

Sample: peripheral blood mononuclear cells (PBMCs), taken at new diagnosis, from a patient treated with antithyroid drugs. The receptors shown here come from a man aged 25 to 45 with Graves disease.

This clonotype was seen many times. V usage is TRBV5-1 and J usage is TRBJ2-7; D may be TRBD1 (5 bases). The germline V gene encodes CDR1 SGHRS and CDR2 YFSETQ. The CDR3 extends over 14 amino acids. Trimming removed 3 bases from V and 3 bases from J, with 13 bases in between. The CDR3 here is CASSSSGQYYEQYF. The CDR3, as DNA: TGCGCCAGCAGCTCGTCAGGGCAGTACTACGAGCAGTACTTC.

The rearrangement links TRBV29-1 to TRBJ2-3; TRBD2 agrees at 10 bases. Germline assignment: CDR1 SQVTM and CDR2 ANQGSEA. J was trimmed by 0 bases and V by 6 bases; bases with no gene match: 6. CDR3 length equals 15 residues. The CDR3 reads CSVLMTSGSTDTQYF. As DNA, the CDR3 is TGCAGCGTGCTAATGACTAGCGGGAGCACAGATACGCAGTATTTT.

Ten or more counts support this clonotype. This chain joins TRBV28 and TRBJ1-2; the D is unclear. Per the germline V gene, CDR1 is MDHEN and CDR2 is SYDVKM. V shed 4 bases and J shed 6 bases, with 18 bases lying between them. The length of the CDR3 is 15 residues. The DNA of the CDR3 is TGTGCCAGCAGTTCCTCCCTTAAGGTTTTGGATGGCTACACCTTC. Protein: CASSSSLKVLDGYTF.

This clonotype was seen at least ten times. The chain joins TRBV12-3 or TRBV12-4 to TRBJ2-7; maybe TRBD1 (6 bases). This CDR3 region has 14 residues. The V gene lost 6 bases and the J gene lost 2 bases, with 14 bases spanning the gap. In DNA, the CDR3 is TGTGCCAGCAGGCGGACAGCCGTTACCTACGAGCAGTACTTC. Its protein product is CASRRTAVTYEQYF.

This clonotype came up a few times. CDR3 residues: CAIRVSGANVLTF. DNA of the CDR3: TGTGCCATCAGAGTTTCTGGGGCCAACGTCCTGACTTTC. The V and J genes are TRBV10-3 and TRBJ2-6; D uncertain. Trimming took off 6 bases at V and 1 base at J, with 4 bases between the two ends. From germline, CDR1 is ENHRY and CDR2 SYGVKD. This CDR3 has 13 amino acids.

This clonotype was seen at least ten times. The V gene is TRBV12-3 or TRBV12-4, the J gene TRBJ2-1; D is unclear. V shed 4 bases and J shed 6 bases, with 10 bases lying between them. The CDR3 runs 13 residues. CDR3 nucleotide sequence: TGTGCCAGCAGTTCCCCAAATTCCAATGAGCAGTTCTTC. Protein product: CASSSPNSNEQFF.

This clonotype has a handful of counts. The chain recombines TRBV19 with TRBJ1-2, with D hard to call. Germline CDR1 reads LNHDA; CDR2 reads SQIVND (reference sequence). V lost 10 bases to trimming and J lost 3 bases, with 21 bases between them. The CDR3 spans 15 residues. CDR3 region: CATSLTPGLDYGYTF. In DNA form, the CDR3 reads TGTGCCACCAGCCTTACACCGGGCCTCGACTATGGCTACACCTTC.

A note on this clonotype: The junction departs from germline at one end; a sequencing error may be responsible. The chain recombines TRBV6-1 with TRBJ2-1; D tentatively reads TRBD1 or TRBD2 (5 bases each). The length of the CDR3 is 16 residues. CDR1 and CDR2 from the germline V gene are MNHNS and SASEGT. CDR3 sequence (DNA): TGTGCCAGCAGCCTTGGGACCACGAGCTCCTACAAGGAGCAGTTCTTC. It translates to CASSLGTTSSYKEQFF.

The chain recombines TRBV5-1 with TRBJ2-1, with 10 nucleotides matching TRBD2. This CDR3 is 15 amino acids long. Germline V CDR1 and CDR2: SGHRS, YFSETQ. V trimming: 2 bases; J trimming: 5 bases; junction bases outside the gene matches: 4. CDR3 sequence: CASSLLAGLHNEQFF. CDR3 bases: TGCGCCAGCAGCTTACTAGCGGGGCTCCACAATGAGCAGTTCTTC. Full variable domain (rest looked up from reference TRBV5-1 and TRBJ2-1): KAGVTQTPRYLIKTRGQQVTLSCSPISGHRSVSWYQQTPGQGLQFLFEYFSETQRNKGNFPGRFSGRQFSNSRSEMNVSTLELGDSALYLCASSLLAGLHNEQFFGPGTRLTVL.

The table lists this clonotype with many counts. CDR3 sequence reads: CASRRPGQINSPLHF. In DNA, the CDR3 is TGTGCCAGCAGAAGGCCGGGACAGATTAATTCACCCCTCCACTTT. The chain uses TRBV11-2 and TRBJ1-6; 7 nucleotides agree with TRBD1. The CDR3 length is 15 residues. From germline, CDR1 is SGHAT and CDR2 FQNNGV. J lost 6 bases, V lost 6 bases, and 8 bases had no gene match.

The chain couples TRBV7-9 to TRBJ2-2; possibly TRBD1 for D (5 bases). This CDR3 has 15 amino acids. V lost 3 bases and J lost 3, with 11 bases in between. Germline V gene data show CDR1 as SEHNR and CDR2 as FQNEAQ (reference sequence). This CDR3 reads CASSFARDYTGELFF. CDR3 nucleotides: TGTGCCAGCAGCTTTGCCAGGGATTACACCGGGGAGCTGTTTTTT.

This clonotype was detected many times. This rearrangement joins TRBV18 to TRBJ1-1; D perhaps matches TRBD1 (5 bases). CDR1 is KGHSH and CDR2 is LQKENI in the germline V gene. The CDR3 spans 14 residues. V lost 0 bases to trimming and J lost 6 bases, with 11 bases between them. As DNA, the CDR3 is TGTGCCAGCTCACCACCGTCAGGGTGGTCTGAAGCTTTCTTT. Protein: CASSPPSGWSEAFF.

The sample holds a few counts of this clonotype. The chain combines TRBV20-1 with TRBJ1-6, with 8 bases identical to TRBD1. Germline lookup yields CDR1 DFQATT and CDR2 SNEGSKA (reference sequence). With 4 bases clipped from V and 9 bases from J, the junction kept 17 bases outside the gene matches. The CDR3 has 17 amino acids. The CDR3: CSATSSAYDRGSSPLHF. CDR3 DNA sequence: TGCAGTGCTACCTCTTCCGCTTATGACAGGGGAAGTTCACCCCTCCACTTT.

There are many counts of this clonotype. The V and J genes are TRBV29-1 and TRBJ2-7; D may be TRBD1 or TRBD2 (5 bases each). The CDR3 has 13 amino acids. With 4 bases removed from V and 6 bases from J, the gap between germline ends came to 16 bases. Germline lookup yields CDR1 SQVTM and CDR2 ANQGSEA. The CDR3 reads CSVGRDGPSEQYF. The CDR3 DNA reads as TGCAGCGTTGGCCGGGACGGGCCGAGCGAGCAGTACTTC.

Comment on this clonotype: Because it lacks the conserved phenylalanine or tryptophan at the end, this CDR3 is likely a read error. The genes are TRBV12-3 or TRBV12-4 and TRBJ2-1, with D perhaps matching TRBD2 (5 bases). Trimming removed 3 bases at V and 1 base at J, with 10 bases between. This CDR3 has 15 residues. The CDR3 spells CASSFRGLSYNEQFL. In DNA form, the CDR3 reads TGTGCCAGCAGTTTCCGAGGGTTATCCTACAATGAGCAGTTCCTC.

This clonotype was seen many times. The J gene is TRBJ1-5, the V gene TRBV12-5; no clear D. The CDR3 loop spans 15 amino acids. Between the trimmed V and J ends, which lost 0 bases and 2 bases, there was a span of 8 bases. Germline V gene sequence: CDR1 LGHNT, CDR2 FRNRAP. CDR3 in DNA: TGTGCTAGTGGTTTGGTCACCTGGGGCAATCAGCCCCAGCATTTT. As protein: CASGLVTWGNQPQHF.

This clonotype was detected only a few times. DNA of the CDR3: TGCGCCAGCAGCCCCGGGGGCCCAGAAGTGGATACGCAGTATTTT. It codes for CASSPGGPEVDTQYF. The chain combines TRBV5-1 with TRBJ2-3, with D perhaps matching TRBD1 or TRBD2 (6 bases each). The CDR3 has 15 amino acids. Germline CDR1 SGHRS, CDR2 YFSETQ. Trimming left V 4 bases short and J 6 bases short, with 18 bases between.